Listed below are T cell receptor beta chains from one sample, sequenced in a study of blood T cells in healthy people across ages. Each CDR3 protein is one row after TCRdb ran MiXCR on the 5' RACE reads. The sample yields 1.5 million to 2 million distinct CDR3 sequences, 30% to 40% seen once. Sequenced: blood. Every receptor here comes from a human donor in good health. CDR3s include the opening cysteine and the closing phenylalanine or tryptophan. The D gene is left open where the match is weak. The size of a clone is reported for some rows only, either as once, few or many, or as a class for expanded clones.

DNA: TGTGCCATCAGTGAGGGGGACCGGACCCAGTACTTC
CDR3: CAISEGDRTQYF
J: TRBJ2-5
D: .
size: few
V: TRBV10-3

DNA: TGCGCCAGCAGCTTGATAGCGTTTGCCTACAATGAGCAGTTCTTC
CDR3: CASSLIAFAYNEQFF
J: TRBJ2-1
D: .
size: .
V: TRBV5-1

DNA: TGTGCCAGCCAAAACAGGGCCTCCTACGAGCAGTACTTC
CDR3: CASQNRASYEQYF
J: TRBJ2-7
D: .
size: .
V: TRBV25-1

DNA: TGTGCCAGCAGACACGGACAGGGGGTAACTTTGTTCTTC
CDR3: CASRHGQGVTLFF
J: TRBJ2-1
D: TRBD1
size: few
V: TRBV12-3/TRBV12-4

DNA: TGTGCCAGCAGTGAAAGGGAACTCTATGGCTACACCTTC
CDR3: CASSERELYGYTF
J: TRBJ1-2
D: .
size: .
V: TRBV6-1

DNA: TGCAGTGCTTCCGGGACAGGGGATTCGAACGAGCAGTACTTC
CDR3: CSASGTGDSNEQYF
J: TRBJ2-7
D: TRBD1
size: .
V: TRBV20-1

DNA: TGTGCCAGCAGCCCCGGACTAGCGGGAGGGCCTAGTTCCTACAATGAGCAGTTCTTC
CDR3: CASSPGLAGGPSSYNEQFF
J: TRBJ2-1
D: TRBD2
size: .
V: TRBV6-1

DNA: TGCAGTGCTTGGACGTACCAAGAGACCCAGTACTTC
CDR3: CSAWTYQETQYF
J: TRBJ2-5
D: .
size: .
V: TRBV20-1

DNA: TGTGTCAGCAGCTTAGGGACCGGGAACTACGAGCAGTACTTC
CDR3: CVSSLGTGNYEQYF
J: TRBJ2-7
D: .
size: .
V: TRBV7-9

DNA: TGTGCCAGCAGTCACCTTAGCGGGGGGGCCAGGGAGACCCAGTACTTC
CDR3: CASSHLSGGARETQYF
J: TRBJ2-5
D: TRBD2
size: few
V: TRBV6-6

DNA: TGCAGCGTTTGTCCTAGCGGGGAAAGCACAGATACGCAGTATTTT
CDR3: CSVCPSGESTDTQYF
J: TRBJ2-3
D: TRBD2
size: .
V: TRBV29-1

DNA: TGCAGTGCTACCTCCTCCCGGGGCGAGCAGTACTTC
CDR3: CSATSSRGEQYF
J: TRBJ2-7
D: .
size: few
V: TRBV20-1

DNA: TGTGCCAGCAGCTTTGACAGTATCACCACTAACTATGGCTACACCTTC
CDR3: CASSFDSITTNYGYTF
J: TRBJ1-2
D: .
size: .
V: TRBV7-9

DNA: TGTGCCAGCAGTTACGACCTCCGGGACAGGGCGGCTGGCTACACCTTC
CDR3: CASSYDLRDRAAGYTF
J: TRBJ1-2
D: TRBD1
size: .
V: TRBV6-5

DNA: TGCGCCAGCAGCTTACGGAGCCCCCAGGAGACCCAGTACTTC
CDR3: CASSLRSPQETQYF
J: TRBJ2-5
D: .
size: few
V: TRBV5-1

DNA: TGTGCCATCAGACCTACGGACAGTTTGAACACTGAAGCTTTCTTT
CDR3: CAIRPTDSLNTEAFF
J: TRBJ1-1
D: .
size: .
V: TRBV10-3

DNA: TGTGCCAGCAGTTTATACGGGAGGGGCTACACCTTC
CDR3: CASSLYGRGYTF
J: TRBJ1-2
D: .
size: few
V: TRBV12-3/TRBV12-4

DNA: TGTGCCAGCAGCCCGGACTGGATCCAAAACAATGAGCAGTTCTTC
CDR3: CASSPDWIQNNEQFF
J: TRBJ2-1
D: .
size: few
V: TRBV7-2

DNA: TGCAGTGCTAGAGAAGGACCCGATTCTGGCTACACCTTC
CDR3: CSAREGPDSGYTF
J: TRBJ1-2
D: .
size: .
V: TRBV20-1

DNA: TGCAGTGCTAGGGGGGGGCTGGGTTATGGCTACACCTTC
CDR3: CSARGGLGYGYTF
J: TRBJ1-2
D: .
size: many
V: TRBV20-1

DNA: TGCAGCGTGGACCCTGGCGGAGCCCTGGGGACCCAGTACTTC
CDR3: CSVDPGGALGTQYF
J: TRBJ2-5
D: .
size: .
V: TRBV29-1

DNA: TGTGCCAGCAGCCCGAAGGGACTAGCGGGGGGGCTCTTAAATGAGCAGTTCTTC
CDR3: CASSPKGLAGGLLNEQFF
J: TRBJ2-1
D: TRBD2
size: .
V: TRBV9

DNA: TGTGCCAGCAGTCCACACGCCGCAGGGAGCAGCACAGATACGCAGTATTTT
CDR3: CASSPHAAGSSTDTQYF
J: TRBJ2-3
D: .
size: .
V: TRBV12-3/TRBV12-4

DNA: TGTGCCAGCGGGAGGGGCCCTAGCTACAATGAGCAGTTCTTC
CDR3: CASGRGPSYNEQFF
J: TRBJ2-1
D: TRBD2
size: .
V: TRBV2

DNA: TGTGCCAGCAGTTTAAATCCCGGAATCCCTGAAGCTTTCTTT
CDR3: CASSLNPGIPEAFF
J: TRBJ1-1
D: .
size: .
V: TRBV27

DNA: TGTGCCAGCAGCCGGGACACTAGCTACGATCAGCCCCAGCATTTT
CDR3: CASSRDTSYDQPQHF
J: TRBJ1-5
D: .
size: few
V: TRBV7-9

DNA: TGCGCCAGCAGCCCAAGCGGGGGGGATATCAATGAGCAGTTCTTC
CDR3: CASSPSGGDINEQFF
J: TRBJ2-1
D: TRBD2
size: many
V: TRBV5-1

DNA: TGTGCCAGCAGCTTAGAAGGGACCGACCAAGAGACCCAGTACTTC
CDR3: CASSLEGTDQETQYF
J: TRBJ2-5
D: .
size: .
V: TRBV11-2

DNA: TGTGCCAGCAGTGAAAAAGGGGATTACAATGAGCAGTTCTTC
CDR3: CASSEKGDYNEQFF
J: TRBJ2-1
D: .
size: .
V: TRBV9

DNA: TGTGCCAGCACCCTCGGGGGGGCCGGCAAAAACATTCAGTACTTC
CDR3: CASTLGGAGKNIQYF
J: TRBJ2-4
D: TRBD2
size: many
V: TRBV6-2/TRBV6-3

DNA: TGTGCCAGCACCCTTAATCCCGGACAGGGCCCCCTCGAGCAGTACTTC
CDR3: CASTLNPGQGPLEQYF
J: TRBJ2-7
D: TRBD1
size: few
V: TRBV5-6

DNA: TGCAGCTGGACCGGGACAGGTTATACGGAGCAGTACTTC
CDR3: CSWTGTGYTEQYF
J: TRBJ2-7
D: TRBD1
size: .
V: TRBV20-1

DNA: TGTGCCAGCAGCCGACAGGGTTTGGCTTTCTTT
CDR3: CASSRQGLAFF
J: TRBJ1-1
D: TRBD1
size: .
V: TRBV6-5

DNA: TGCAGTGCTAGACAGGGTTCGGCCTACGAGCAGTACTTC
CDR3: CSARQGSAYEQYF
J: TRBJ2-7
D: .
size: .
V: TRBV20-1

DNA: TGTGCCGGCAGCCAGACAGGCCTTCGAGATCAGCCCCAGCATTTT
CDR3: CAGSQTGLRDQPQHF
J: TRBJ1-5
D: .
size: .
V: TRBV11-2

DNA: TGCAGTGCTAGTAGCGGTGCGGGGACCGGGGAGACCCAGTACTTC
CDR3: CSASSGAGTGETQYF
J: TRBJ2-5
D: .
size: once
V: TRBV20-1

DNA: TGCAGCGCACAGGGGGATCAAGGTAACACTGAAGCTTTCTTT
CDR3: CSAQGDQGNTEAFF
J: TRBJ1-1
D: TRBD1
size: .
V: TRBV20-1

DNA: TGCGCCAGCAGCTTTGCGGCTAGCGGGGTCGGTATCCACGAGCAGTACTTC
CDR3: CASSFAASGVGIHEQYF
J: TRBJ2-7
D: TRBD2
size: few
V: TRBV5-1

DNA: TGTGCCAGCAGCGTTTTTTCAGGGGGCGCGGGTGAAAAACTGTTTTTT
CDR3: CASSVFSGGAGEKLFF
J: TRBJ1-4
D: TRBD1
size: .
V: TRBV9

DNA: TGCAGTGCTAGAGAGGGCAACTCCTACGAGCAGTACTTC
CDR3: CSAREGNSYEQYF
J: TRBJ2-7
D: .
size: .
V: TRBV20-1

DNA: TGTGCCAGCAGCGTTGGACCGAACTCAATGGAAAAAGCTTTCTTT
CDR3: CASSVGPNSMEKAFF
J: TRBJ1-1
D: .
size: few
V: TRBV9

DNA: TGTGCCAGCAGCCCCATGCGGGGCAGGGAGGGAACTGGGGAGCTGTTTTTT
CDR3: CASSPMRGREGTGELFF
J: TRBJ2-2
D: TRBD2
size: .
V: TRBV7-2

DNA: TGTGCCAGCAGCTTAGAGGGGGGAAGGAAGCAGTATTTT
CDR3: CASSLEGGRKQYF
J: TRBJ2-3
D: .
size: .
V: TRBV7-9

DNA: TGTGCCAGCAGCTTCGGGCCGTGGGACTATGGCTACACCTTC
CDR3: CASSFGPWDYGYTF
J: TRBJ1-2
D: .
size: .
V: TRBV7-9

DNA: TGCAGCGTTGCTGACAGGGCTTCCTACGAGGAGTACTTC
CDR3: CSVADRASYEEYF
J: TRBJ2-4
D: TRBD1
size: .
V: TRBV29-1